This TCR beta chain appears in the sequencing data of a study of T cells in Graves' hyperthyroidism and ophthalmopathy. The V gene end was trimmed by 1 base and the J gene end by 5 bases; junction bases not matched to a gene: 4. This CDR3 is built from 14 residues. Germline-derived CDR1 and CDR2 are SNHLY and FYNNEI. This clonotype was detected many times. Using RNA transcripts as the source, TCR beta CDR3 regions were amplified. In the first-round RT-PCR of the TCR CDR3, the HTBI primer set was used. TCRdb fed the multiplex PCR reads into MiXCR, producing one record per CDR3 protein. Here the sample spans under 400,000 distinct CDR3 sequences, 15% to 18% being singletons.

The V gene is TRBV2, the J gene TRBJ2-5; 7 bases fit TRBD2. The sample was blood. The sequence was obtained from a woman in her late teens or twenties with Graves' hyperthyroidism that later progressed to Graves' ophthalmopathy. CDR3 DNA sequence: TGTGCCAGCAGTGAAGGGCGGGAGTGGGAGACCCAGTACTTC. Its protein product is CASSEGREWETQYF.